These T cell receptor beta chains were read from a single sample in a study of shared clonotypes between healthy human individuals. The assay was immunoSEQ multiplex PCR, and TCRdb's table has in-frame clones only and misses some. The sample yields about 670,000 clones, around 72% seen once. Sequenced input: memory CD4+ T cells sorted from blood. The receptors were gathered from a woman aged 25 to 39 in good health. CDR3s include the opening cysteine and the closing phenylalanine or tryptophan. Each record gives: J gene, clone size, D gene, CDR3 length, V gene, CDR3 protein, CDR3 DNA. The D gene is left open where the match is weak. For some rows the clone size is stated as once, few or many, or as a class when expanded; others skip it.

TRBJ1-1	NA	NA	15	TRBV21-1	CASSVEWGPNTEAFF	TGTGCCAGCAGCGTCGAGTGGGGACCGAACACTGAAGCTTTCTTT
TRBJ1-4	NA	NA	14	TRBV28	CASSTPGAGEKLFF	TGTGCCAGCAGTACCCCAGGGGCTGGTGAAAAACTGTTTTTT
TRBJ1-3	many	NA	14	TRBV28	CASSLARAGNTIYF	TGTGCCAGCAGTTTAGCCAGGGCAGGAAACACCATATATTTT
TRBJ2-5	NA	NA	15	TRBV23-1	CASSQSTQGLETQYF	TGCGCCAGCAGTCAATCGACCCAGGGGTTAGAGACCCAGTACTTC
TRBJ2-4	NA	NA	15	TRBV4-2	CASSQDPSLGNIQYF	TGTGCCAGCAGCCAAGACCCTAGCCTTGGGAACATTCAGTACTTC
TRBJ1-5	NA	NA	14	TRBV7-2	CASSLRRTNQPQHF	TGTGCCAGCAGCTTAAGGAGAACTAATCAGCCCCAGCATTTT
TRBJ2-1	NA	NA	14	TRBV4-1	CASSQVLKYNEQFF	TGCGCCAGCAGCCAAGTCCTTAAATACAATGAGCAGTTCTTC
TRBJ2-7	NA	TRBD2	14	TRBV11-2	CASSPGGSRYEQYF	TGTGCCAGCAGCCCGGGAGGGAGTAGATACGAGCAGTACTTC
TRBJ2-5	NA	TRBD2	15	TRBV4-2	CASSPSSGAGETQYF	TGTGCCAGCAGCCCCTCCAGCGGGGCGGGGGAGACCCAGTACTTC
TRBJ2-7	NA	TRBD2	14	TRBV27	CASRRLANSYEQYF	TGTGCCAGCAGAAGACTAGCGAACTCCTACGAGCAGTACTTC
TRBJ2-7	NA	NA	13	TRBV6-5	CASRPGSIYEQYF	TGTGCCAGCAGACCCGGGTCGATCTACGAGCAGTACTTC
TRBJ1-2	once	NA	12	TRBV28	CASSLLAAGYTF	TGTGCCAGCAGTTTATTGGCAGCCGGCTACACCTTC
TRBJ2-7	NA	TRBD2	15	TRBV6-1	CASSEGGGRSYEQYF	TGTGCCAGCAGTGAAGGCGGGGGGAGGTCCTACGAGCAGTACTTC
TRBJ1-1	NA	NA	14	TRBV10-3	CAISESTQNTEAFF	TGTGCCATCAGTGAGTCGACACAGAACACTGAAGCTTTCTTT
TRBJ2-7	NA	TRBD1	14	TRBV7-2	CASSPDRGIYEQYF	TGTGCCAGCAGCCCGGACAGGGGGATTTACGAGCAGTACTTC
TRBJ1-2	NA	NA	13	TRBV19	CASSINLNYGYTF	TGTGCCAGTAGTATTAATCTTAACTACGGCTACACCTTC
TRBJ1-4	NA	TRBD1	17	TRBV7-9	CASSPRTGGLTNEKLFF	TGTGCCAGCAGCCCTAGGACAGGGGGCTTAACTAATGAAAAACTGTTTTTT
TRBJ2-7	NA	NA	14	TRBV9	CASTRGAGSYEQYF	TGTGCCAGCACCAGGGGGGCGGGGTCCTACGAGCAGTACTTC
TRBJ2-5	many	TRBD1	18	TRBV5-1	CASSLIPGGPRQMETQYF	TGCGCCAGCAGCTTGATCCCAGGGGGCCCTAGACAAATGGAGACCCAGTACTTC
TRBJ2-1	NA	TRBD2	17	TRBV5-6	CASSLEWGLAGPNEQFF	TGTGCCAGCAGCTTGGAGTGGGGACTAGCGGGACCTAATGAGCAGTTCTTC
TRBJ2-3	NA	TRBD2	17	TRBV25-1	CASSESGRASSTDTQYF	TGTGCCAGCAGTGAAAGCGGGAGGGCCTCCTCTACAGATACGCAGTATTTT
TRBJ2-3	NA	NA	15	TRBV5-4	CASSFRDGSTDTQYF	TGTGCCAGCAGCTTTCGGGATGGAAGCACAGATACGCAGTATTTT
TRBJ2-1	NA	TRBD2	14	TRBV28	CASSSLAGVNEQFF	TGTGCCAGCAGTTCGCTAGCGGGAGTCAATGAGCAGTTCTTC
TRBJ2-7	NA	NA	19	TRBV21-1	CASRGYLGSDRGQNDEQYF	TGTGCCAGCAGGGGTTATCTGGGGTCGGACAGGGGGCAGAACGACGAGCAGTACTTC
TRBJ2-7	NA	TRBD1	13	TRBV29-1	CSGMGQGAYEQYF	TGCAGCGGTATGGGACAGGGGGCCTACGAGCAGTACTTC
TRBJ2-5	NA	NA	13	TRBV2	CASTDRRQETQYF	TGTGCCAGCACCGACAGGAGACAAGAGACCCAGTACTTC
TRBJ1-5	NA	NA	15	TRBV15	CATARLLGDGQPQHF	TGTGCCACCGCGAGGCTTTTGGGGGATGGTCAGCCCCAGCATTTT
TRBJ2-7	NA	TRBD1	15	TRBV2	CASSGWTGGSYEQYF	TGTGCCAGCAGTGGGTGGACAGGGGGCTCCTACGAGCAGTACTTC
TRBJ2-7	once	NA	17	TRBV25-1	CASSEGLAETGSGEQYF	TGTGCCAGCAGTGAGGGGCTAGCGGAAACAGGGTCGGGGGAGCAGTACTTC
TRBJ1-2	NA	NA	15	TRBV5-1	CASSQRAGLRYGYTF	TGCGCCAGCAGCCAACGGGCAGGGCTACGCTATGGCTACACCTTC
TRBJ2-3	NA	TRBD2	16	TRBV28	CASTPGGGGAADTQYF	TGTGCCAGCACCCCCGGGGGGGGAGGGGCGGCAGATACGCAGTATTTT
TRBJ2-7	NA	TRBD2	19	TRBV30	CAWSTYMGLIAGGFHEQYF	TGTGCCTGGAGTACCTACATGGGGCTCATAGCGGGAGGGTTCCACGAGCAGTACTTC
TRBJ2-1	NA	TRBD1	14	TRBV5-6	CASSARDRLNEQFF	TGTGCCAGCAGCGCCCGGGACAGACTTAATGAGCAGTTCTTC
TRBJ1-2	NA	NA	13	TRBV5-4	CASSLASNYGYTF	TGTGCCAGCAGCTTGGCCAGTAACTATGGCTACACCTTC
TRBJ2-3	many	NA	14	TRBV29-1	CSVRTASSTDTQYF	TGCAGCGTTCGGACAGCTTCTAGCACAGATACGCAGTATTTT
TRBJ2-1	NA	TRBD2	16	TRBV5-1	CASSLATAGGWNEQFF	TGCGCCAGCAGCTTGGCTACTGCGGGAGGGTGGAATGAGCAGTTCTTC
TRBJ1-3	few	TRBD1	14	TRBV7-8	CASSRQGGGNTIYF	TGTGCCAGCAGTAGACAGGGAGGTGGAAACACCATATATTTT
TRBJ1-1	NA	NA	16	TRBV23-1	CASSHGPGHLNTEAFF	TGCGCCAGCAGTCATGGGCCGGGACACTTGAACACTGAAGCTTTCTTT
TRBJ2-7	NA	TRBD2	15	TRBV7-7	CASSQGLAGAHEQYF	TGTGCCAGCAGCCAGGGACTAGCGGGAGCCCACGAGCAGTACTTC
TRBJ2-1	few	NA	13	TRBV4-1	CASSQMIVNEQFF	TGCGCCAGCAGCCAGATGATTGTAAATGAGCAGTTCTTC
TRBJ2-7	once	TRBD1	13	TRBV10-3	CATEGQGSYEQYF	TGTGCCACCGAAGGACAGGGGTCCTACGAGCAGTACTTC
TRBJ1-2	NA	TRBD1	17	TRBV5-1	CASSSGQGPSRSYGYTF	TGCGCCAGCAGCTCCGGACAGGGACCAAGTAGGTCCTATGGCTACACCTTC
TRBJ2-7	NA	NA	11	TRBV20-1	CSARIFDEQYF	TGCAGTGCTAGAATATTCGACGAGCAGTACTTC
TRBJ2-7	NA	NA	12	TRBV18	CASSPEGYEQYF	TGTGCCAGCTCACCAGAGGGCTACGAGCAGTACTTC
TRBJ2-7	NA	TRBD2	14	TRBV5-8	CASTPGGSGDEQYF	TGTGCCAGCACTCCGGGAGGGTCGGGGGACGAGCAGTACTTC
TRBJ2-7	NA	TRBD2	14	TRBV6-1	CASTHLAGDHEQYF	TGTGCCAGCACCCACCTAGCGGGAGACCACGAGCAGTACTTC
TRBJ2-1	NA	NA	15	TRBV5-6	CASSLGAWPYNEQFF	TGTGCCAGCAGCTTGGGGGCTTGGCCCTACAATGAGCAGTTCTTC
TRBJ1-1	NA	NA	17	TRBV11-2	CASSSSPDRRLNTEAFF	TGTGCCAGCAGCTCCTCCCCGGACAGACGCTTGAACACTGAAGCTTTCTTT
TRBJ2-7	NA	NA	10	TRBV6-4	CATHGDEQYF	TGTGCCACCCATGGGGACGAGCAGTACTTC
TRBJ2-1	NA	NA	12	TRBV25-1	CASSDQISEQFF	TGTGCCAGCAGTGATCAGATTTCTGAGCAGTTCTTC
TRBJ2-1	once	NA	13	TRBV4-1	CASSLNSYNEQFF	TGCGCCAGCAGCCTGAATTCCTACAATGAGCAGTTCTTC
TRBJ2-2	NA	TRBD2	15	TRBV30	CAWSVPGGGTGELFF	TGTGCCTGGAGTGTACCAGGCGGGGGCACCGGGGAGCTGTTTTTT
TRBJ2-7	few	TRBD2	15	TRBV11-2	CASSFRVAGSYEQYF	TGTGCCAGCAGCTTTCGGGTAGCGGGGTCCTACGAGCAGTACTTC
TRBJ2-2	NA	NA	13	TRBV5-1	CASSTRDTGELFF	TGCGCCAGCAGCACGAGGGATACCGGGGAGCTGTTTTTT
TRBJ2-7	NA	TRBD1	12	TRBV7-2	CASSSPLGQDYF	TGTGCCAGCAGCTCCCCCCTAGGACAGGATTACTTC
TRBJ2-1	few	NA	15	TRBV7-2	CASSQVTLWVKEQFF	TGTGCCAGCAGCCAGGTGACACTATGGGTGAAGGAGCAGTTCTTC